These 20 T cell receptor beta chains came from one sample sequenced in a study of blood T cell repertoires in COVID-19. Sequencing used immunoSEQ multiplex PCR; TCRdb keeps in-frame clones, though not all of them. Here the sample spans just under 45,000 clones, 87% being singletons. Input material: peripheral blood. These receptors were collected from a man aged 40-55 years with COVID-19, enrolled during active disease.

The J gene is TRBJ2-1, the V gene TRBV5-5; 8 positions agree with TRBD2. Trimming at V came to 0 bases and at J to 4 bases, leaving 6 bases not matched to a gene. Germline V gene lookup returns CDR1 SGHKS and CDR2 YYEKEE (reference sequence). The CDR3 contains 16 residues. The CDR3 nucleotides are TGTGCCAGCAGCTTGGAATCCCTAGCGGGTTACAATGAGCAGTTCTTC. Its translation: CASSLESLAGYNEQFF.

This clone has more than one count but fewer than ten. This chain connects TRBV10-1 to TRBJ2-1, with TRBD2 as a possible D gene (5 bases). Trimming took 4 bases from V and 2 from J, leaving 6 bases between them. The CDR3 is 13 amino acids. CDR1 and CDR2 (germline): WNHNN, SYGVQD (reference sequence). Here the CDR3 DNA reads TGCGCCAGCAGTGTCGGGACCTACAATGAGCAGTTCTTC. Its translation is CASSVGTYNEQFF.

This chain connects TRBV30 to TRBJ1-6; D not resolved. The V and J ends lost 6 bases and 0 bases respectively, with 12 bases between them. The CDR3 extends over 15 amino acids. The germline gives CDR1 GTSNPN, CDR2 SVGIG (reference sequence). Here the CDR3 DNA reads TGTGCCTGCGAAGGTCGAGGCTCCTATAATTCACCCCTCCACTTT. Translating it yields CACEGRGSYNSPLHF. The variable domain in full, completed from reference TRBV30 and TRBJ1-6, reads SQTIHQWPATLVQPVGSPLSLECTVEGTSNPNLYWYRQAAGRGLQLLFYSVGIGQISSEVPQNLSASRPQDRQFILSSKKLLLSDSGFYLCACEGRGSYNSPLHFGNGTRLTVT.

V and J are TRBV4-1 and TRBJ2-5; a possible D gene is TRBD1 (6 bases). The CDR3 contains 17 residues. V gave up 4 bases and J gave up 0 bases, with 18 bases separating them. Germline CDR1 is MGHRA and CDR2 is YSYEKL. The CDR3 nucleotides are TGCGCCAGCAGCCCCCTCCGAGGACAGCAGTACCAAGAGACCCAGTACTTC. This encodes CASSPLRGQQYQETQYF.

This clone was counted only a few times. The chain links TRBV24-1 to TRBJ1-4; D gene ambiguous. Trimming pared 5 bases from V and 6 bases from J, leaving 12 bases between. Germline V gene data show CDR1 as KGHDR and CDR2 as SFDVKD. This CDR3 spans 14 amino acids. CDR3 DNA sequence: TGTGCCACCAGTGGTTCAGCGCCTTATGAAAAACTGTTTTTT. Translating gives CATSGSAPYEKLFF.

The chain has TRBV30 and TRBJ2-7, with D possibly being TRBD1 (5 bases). The CDR3 length is 12 residues. Germline V gives CDR1 GTSNPN, CDR2 SVGIG (reference sequence). Deletions cut 8 bases from V and 0 bases from J, with 11 bases between. CDR3 DNA sequence: TGTGCCGCGCAGGGAAACTCCTACGAGCAGTACTTC. Encoded protein: CAAQGNSYEQYF.

This chain uses TRBV19 with TRBJ1-2; D gene uncertain. Germline V lookup: CDR1 LNHDA, CDR2 SQIVND (reference sequence). The length of the CDR3 is 13 residues. Trimming removed 6 bases at V and 9 bases at J, with 17 bases between. CDR3 coding DNA: TGTGCCAGTAGCAACCCACGGGTAAATCGCTACACCTTC. This sequence encodes CASSNPRVNRYTF.

V gene TRBV11-2 combines with J gene TRBJ2-7, with 9 bases lining up with TRBD1. J lost 3 bases, V lost 0 bases, and 3 bases had no gene match. The CDR3 covers 15 residues. Germline CDR1 and CDR2: SGHAT and FQNNGV. For the CDR3, the DNA is TGTGCCAGCAGCTTAGAAGACAGGGGGATCTACGAGCAGTACTTC. Its protein is CASSLEDRGIYEQYF.

The chain carries TRBV7-9 and TRBJ1-2; 8 nucleotides line up with TRBD1. CDR3 length: 13 residues. CDR1 SEHNR and CDR2 FQNEAQ come from the germline V gene (reference sequence). The J segment lost 0 bases and the V segment lost 8 bases, leaving 2 bases of the junction unmatched. CDR3 DNA sequence: TGTGCCAGCGGGACAGGATCTAACTATGGCTACACCTTC. Protein product: CASGTGSNYGYTF.

The gene calls are TRBV30 and TRBJ1-6; TRBD1 is a possible D gene (6 bases). Germline V gene data show CDR1 as GTSNPN and CDR2 as SVGIG (reference sequence). Trimming took off 0 bases at V and 13 bases at J, with 16 bases between the two ends. The CDR3 has 14 amino acids. The CDR3 here is CAWSVRGGRAPLHF. The CDR3 DNA is TGTGCCTGGAGTGTAAGGGGGGGCCGGGCGCCCCTCCACTTT.

The gene calls are TRBV5-4 and TRBJ2-5; 10 bases fit TRBD2. Germline V gene sequence: CDR1 SGHNT, CDR2 YYREEE (reference sequence). V lost 3 bases to trimming and J lost 2 bases; unmatched junction nucleotides: 7. The CDR3 is 16 residues long. The CDR3 is CASSSPTSGVQETQYF. In nucleotides, the CDR3 is TGTGCCAGCAGCTCTCCTACTAGCGGGGTACAAGAGACCCAGTACTTC.

The table lists this clone with a few counts. The gene calls are TRBV19 and TRBJ1-5; 7 positions agree with TRBD1. The length of the CDR3 is 15 residues. Per the germline V gene, CDR1 is LNHDA and CDR2 is SQIVND (reference sequence). The ends lost 4 bases at V and 5 bases at J; junction bases unmatched: 8. The CDR3 is CASSKTGDGDQPQHF. The CDR3 bases are TGTGCCAGTAGTAAAACAGGGGACGGCGATCAGCCCCAGCATTTT.

J is TRBJ1-1 and V is TRBV19, with 8 bases aligning to TRBD1. V lost 5 bases to trimming and J lost 1 base; unmatched junction nucleotides: 6. Per the germline V gene, CDR1 is LNHDA and CDR2 is SQIVND (reference sequence). The CDR3 runs 15 residues. The CDR3 DNA reads TGTGCCAGTAGTCTGAACAGGGGGGGGAACACTGAAGCTTTCTTT. The encoded protein is CASSLNRGGNTEAFF.

The V gene is TRBV12-5, the J gene TRBJ1-2; D remains ambiguous. Germline V gene data show CDR1 as LGHNT and CDR2 as FRNRAP. V gave up 1 base and J gave up 7 bases, with 7 bases separating them. The CDR3 has 12 amino acids. The CDR3 reads CASGLDESGYTF. DNA of the CDR3: TGTGCTAGTGGTTTGGACGAGAGTGGCTACACCTTC.

V usage is TRBV7-3 and J usage is TRBJ1-1, with D tentatively TRBD1 (6 bases). V lost 2 bases and J lost 1, with 11 bases in between. Germline-derived CDR1 and CDR2 are SGHTA and FQGTGA. This CDR3 has 15 residues. The CDR3 DNA reads as TGTGCCAGCAGCTTAGACTGGACAGCGAACACTGAAGCTTTCTTT. Translation gives CASSLDWTANTEAFF. The whole variable domain, remainder taken from reference TRBV7-3 and TRBJ1-1, is GAGVSQTPSNKVTEKGKYVELRCDPISGHTALYWYRQSLGQGPEFLIYFQGTGAADDSGLPNDRFFAVRPEGSVSTLKIQRTERGDSAVYLCASSLDWTANTEAFFGQGTRLTVV.

The V call is TRBV18, the J call TRBJ2-1; 13 bases agree with TRBD2. The CDR3 extends over 13 amino acids. The J segment lost 10 bases and the V segment lost 8 bases, leaving 5 bases of the junction unmatched. Germline V gene data show CDR1 as KGHSH and CDR2 as LQKENI. The CDR3 region has the DNA TGTGCCAGCGCAGGACTAGCGGGAGAAGAGCAGTTCTTC. Protein product: CASAGLAGEEQFF.

The chain has TRBV7-9 and TRBJ2-3; a weak D match, TRBD1 (5 bases). The CDR3 totals 15 residues. The germline V and J ends were trimmed by 8 bases and 1 base, with 16 bases remaining between them. Germline V gene data show CDR1 as SEHNR and CDR2 as FQNEAQ (reference sequence). CDR3 nucleotide sequence: TGTGCCAGCGTAGAACGCAGGGCGGGCACAGATACGCAGTATTTT. Residues: CASVERRAGTDTQYF. Looking up the rest from reference TRBV7-9 and TRBJ2-3 gives the full variable domain: DTGVSQNPRHKITKRGQNVTFRCDPISEHNRLYWYRQTLGQGPEFLTYFQNEAQLEKSRLLSDRFSAERPKGSFSTLEIQRTEQGDSAMYLCASVERRAGTDTQYFGPGTRLTVL.

The chain couples TRBV6-1 to TRBJ2-7, with 12 bases identical to TRBD2. Germline-derived CDR1 and CDR2 are MNHNS and SASEGT. This CDR3 comprises 18 residues. V lost 0 bases and J lost 0; bases outside the gene matches: 6. DNA of the CDR3: TGTGCCAGCAGTGAAGCCCCCCTAGCGGGAGGGCCCTCCTACGAGCAGTACTTC. This sequence encodes CASSEAPLAGGPSYEQYF.

V gene TRBV2 combines with J gene TRBJ2-6; 9 bases map to TRBD2. This CDR3 is 17 amino acids long. J gave up 0 bases and V 7 bases, and 7 bases lay outside the gene matches. The germline V gene has CDR1 SNHLY and CDR2 FYNNEI. CDR3: CASNGLAKSSGANVLTF. Here the CDR3 DNA reads TGTGCCAGCAACGGACTAGCGAAGAGCTCTGGGGCCAACGTCCTGACTTTC.

The V and J genes are TRBV5-1 and TRBJ1-1; 12 bases fit TRBD1. The CDR3 contains 16 residues. J was trimmed by 0 bases and V by 3 bases; bases with no gene match: 3. Per germline, CDR1 SGHRS and CDR2 YFSETQ. Written as DNA, the CDR3 is TGCGCCAGCAGCTGGGGGACAGGGGGCCTGAACACTGAAGCTTTCTTT. It yields the protein CASSWGTGGLNTEAFF. The whole variable domain, remainder taken from reference TRBV5-1 and TRBJ1-1, is KAGVTQTPRYLIKTRGQQVTLSCSPISGHRSVSWYQQTPGQGLQFLFEYFSETQRNKGNFPGRFSGRQFSNSRSEMNVSTLELGDSALYLCASSWGTGGLNTEAFFGQGTRLTVV.